This paragraph reports one T cell receptor beta chain. This record belongs to a study of glioma-infiltrating T cells after dendritic cell vaccination. Study as a whole: At biweekly intervals, patients got three intradermal dendritic cell vaccine injections.

The CDR3 runs to 15 residues. Germline V lookup: CDR1 SGDLS, CDR2 YYNGEE. J was trimmed by 4 bases and V by 4 bases; bases with no gene match: 9. Sequencing used immunoSEQ multiplex PCR; TCRdb keeps in-frame clones, though not all of them. The repertoire has about 94,000 clones, 65% to 85% of them found once; the top ten carry 5.4%. Time point in this sample: after dendritic cell vaccination, including at tumor progression/relapse. The sequence was collected from a human donor with glioblastoma. The chain has TRBV9 and TRBJ2-7, with 9 positions matching TRBD1. This specimen was blood, taken after dendritic cell vaccination. CDR3 DNA sequence: TGTGCCAGCAGCCCCGGGACAGGGATCGAGTACGAGCAGTACTTC. It is translated as CASSPGTGIEYEQYF.